The clone carrying this TCR beta chain has only a few counts. The germline V gene encodes CDR1 SNHLY and CDR2 FYNNEI. This CDR3 comprises 12 residues. Trimming took 7 bases from V and 5 from J, leaving 9 bases between them. Using its own MiXCR run on the 5' RACE reads, TCRdb lists one record per CDR3 protein. The top ten clones hold about 15% of a sample with 610,000 or so distinct CDR3 sequences, roughly an eighth of them seen once. This record comes from a study of T cells after yellow fever vaccination. V is TRBV2 and J is TRBJ1-5; D call uncertain. The sequence was obtained from a man aged 25-40 years who received the YFV17D yellow fever vaccine. The starting material was PBMCs, obtained on the day of the yellow fever booster vaccination. The CDR3 nucleotides read TGTGCCAGCACAGCAAGGGATCAGCCCCAGCATTTT. This sequence encodes CASTARDQPQHF.